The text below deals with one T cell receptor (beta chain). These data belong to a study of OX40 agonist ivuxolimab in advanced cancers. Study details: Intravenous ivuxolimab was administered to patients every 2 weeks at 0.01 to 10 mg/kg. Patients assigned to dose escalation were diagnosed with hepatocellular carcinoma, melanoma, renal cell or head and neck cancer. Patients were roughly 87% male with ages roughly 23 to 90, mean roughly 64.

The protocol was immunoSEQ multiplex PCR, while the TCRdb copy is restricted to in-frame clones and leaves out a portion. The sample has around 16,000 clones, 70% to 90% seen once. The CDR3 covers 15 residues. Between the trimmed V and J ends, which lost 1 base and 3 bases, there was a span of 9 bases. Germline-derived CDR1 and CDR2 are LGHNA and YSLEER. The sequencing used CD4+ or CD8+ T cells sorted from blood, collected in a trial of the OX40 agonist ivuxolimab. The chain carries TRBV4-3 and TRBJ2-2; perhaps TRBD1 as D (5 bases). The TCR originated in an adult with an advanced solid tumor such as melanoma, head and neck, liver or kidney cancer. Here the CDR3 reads CASSQGKGDTGELFF. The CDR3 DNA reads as TGCGCCAGCAGCCAAGGCAAAGGGGACACCGGGGAGCTGTTTTTT.